The clone carrying this T cell receptor (beta chain) was detected only a few times. Its target is unknown. This sample stems from a study of T-cell memory formation after mild COVID-19. Study findings and constraints: Some clones that responded turned up in pre-infection memory, which suggests that cross-reactive memory joined in.

Germline V gives CDR1 WSHSY, CDR2 SAAADI. Trimming took off 2 bases at V and 6 bases at J, with 16 bases between the two ends. The CDR3 totals 15 residues. TCRdb re-derived calls from the 5' RACE reads in MiXCR, one entry per CDR3 protein. The sample holds approximately 300,000 distinct CDR3 sequences, more than 15% seen once. This chain connects TRBV10-2 to TRBJ1-2, with a weak D call TRBD1 (6 bases). This TCR came from a man aged 18-30 years who had mild COVID-19 (a few samples of this study predate the infection). Cell type and time point are not known. The sequencing input was PBMCs or a T cell subset sorted from them (not recorded which). The CDR3 DNA sequence: TGCGCCAGCAGTGAGCTCCAGACAGGTCGTAATGGCTACACCTTC. This encodes CASSELQTGRNGYTF.